One sample yielded the 22 T cell receptor beta chains listed below, sequenced in a study of blood T cell repertoires in COVID-19. Here immunoSEQ multiplex PCR was the method, and the copy in TCRdb shows in-frame clones only, minus some. This sample has some 97,000 clones; around 90% occur once, and the top ten carry around 6.5%. Sequenced sample: peripheral blood. All receptors come from a woman aged 55-70 years with acute or convalescent COVID-19.

V and J are TRBV27 and TRBJ2-3, with D possibly being TRBD1 (6 bases). The CDR3 loop spans 15 amino acids. Germline CDR1 reads MNHEY; CDR2 reads SMNVEV (reference sequence). V was cut by 7 bases and J by 0 bases, with 14 bases left in between. CDR3 bases: TGTGCCAGCATCCCGACAGGCTATAGCACAGATACGCAGTATTTT. Translating it yields CASIPTGYSTDTQYF.

This chain uses TRBV20-1 with TRBJ1-5; D unresolved. Germline V gene data show CDR1 as DFQATT and CDR2 as SNEGSKA (reference sequence). CDR3 size: 13 residues. V dropped 3 bases and J dropped 5 bases, with 11 bases sitting between them. As DNA, the CDR3 is TGCAGTGCTAGTTATTCTTCGGATCAGCCCCAGCATTTT. Translating it yields CSASYSSDQPQHF.

The chain joins TRBV5-1 to TRBJ1-1, with 8 positions matching TRBD1. Germline V CDR1 and CDR2: SGHRS, YFSETQ. This CDR3 is 18 amino acids long. The junction had 13 bases not matched to a gene; V was cut back by 3 bases and J by 0 bases. The CDR3 is CASSSGGLSGGLNTEAFF. Written as DNA, the CDR3 is TGCGCCAGCAGCTCCGGTGGCCTCTCAGGGGGCCTGAACACTGAAGCTTTCTTT.

J is TRBJ1-3 and V is TRBV11-2; 7 bases fit TRBD1. The germline gives CDR1 SGHAT, CDR2 FQNNGV. This CDR3 region has 15 residues. Trimming removed 4 bases from V and 4 bases from J; junction bases left unmatched: 7. Here the CDR3 reads CASSSSTGAGNTIYF. The CDR3 nucleotides are TGTGCCAGCAGCTCAAGCACAGGGGCAGGAAACACCATATATTTT.

The rearrangement links TRBV7-8 to TRBJ1-4; TRBD1 matches at 8 bases. V lost 5 bases and J lost 2; bases outside the gene matches: 4. From germline, CDR1 is SGHVS and CDR2 FQNEAQ. The CDR3 spans 15 residues. The CDR3: CASSIWTGTNEKLFF. CDR3 in DNA: TGTGCCAGCAGCATCTGGACAGGGACTAATGAAAAACTGTTTTTT. The variable domain in full, with the rest retrieved from reference TRBV7-8 and TRBJ1-4, is GAGVSQSPRYKVAKRGQDVALRCDPISGHVSLFWYQQALGQGPEFLTYFQNEAQLDKSGLPSDRFFAERPEGSVSTLKIQRTQQEDSAVYLCASSIWTGTNEKLFFGSGTQLSVL.

The chain employs TRBV7-9 and TRBJ2-7; no clear D gene. V dropped 1 base and J dropped 5 bases, with 9 bases sitting between them. In germline, CDR1 is SEHNR, CDR2 FQNEAQ (reference sequence). This CDR3 has 13 amino acids. In DNA, the CDR3 is TGTGCCAGCAGCTTAGGCCTAATGGACGAGCAGTACTTC. This encodes CASSLGLMDEQYF.

This clone was observed a single time. The chain couples TRBV6-5 to TRBJ2-4; D may be TRBD2 (6 bases). V gave up 0 bases and J gave up 8 bases, with 14 bases separating them. There are 15 residues in the CDR3. The germline V gene encodes CDR1 MNHEY and CDR2 SVGAGI. CDR3 sequence (DNA): TGTGCCAGCAGTTACTCGCAGGCGGGGAAGGACATTCAGTACTTC. Its translation is CASSYSQAGKDIQYF.

This rearrangement joins TRBV4-1 to TRBJ1-1; maybe TRBD1 (5 bases). V dropped 0 bases and J dropped 4 bases, with 9 bases sitting between them. The CDR3 spans 14 residues. Per the germline V gene, CDR1 is MGHRA and CDR2 is YSYEKL. The CDR3: CASSQEQVGTEAFF. Here the CDR3 DNA reads TGCGCCAGCAGCCAAGAACAGGTGGGCACTGAAGCTTTCTTT.

The chain recombines TRBV10-3 with TRBJ2-2; 7 bases are a match to TRBD2. J lost 1 base, V lost 2 bases, and 4 bases had no gene match. The CDR3 runs to 16 residues. In germline, CDR1 is ENHRY, CDR2 SYGVKD. Here the CDR3 DNA reads TGTGCCATCAGTGAGCGAGGCGGGAGGAACACCGGGGAGCTGTTTTTT. Translated, it gives CAISERGGRNTGELFF.

V is TRBV19 and J is TRBJ2-7; perhaps TRBD2 as D (5 bases). Germline-derived CDR1 and CDR2 are LNHDA and SQIVND (reference sequence). The germline V and J ends were trimmed by 3 bases and 7 bases, with 13 bases remaining between them. The CDR3 length is 13 residues. CDR3 sequence (DNA): TGTGCCAGTAGTATGGAGGCGGGCGGAGAGCAGTACTTC. The encoded protein is CASSMEAGGEQYF.

The chain uses TRBV11-2 and TRBJ2-3, with a weak D call TRBD1 (6 bases). The CDR3 covers 14 residues. V lost 2 bases, J lost 5 bases, and 11 bases lay in between. CDR1 is SGHAT, CDR2 FQNNGV, per germline. The CDR3 DNA reads TGTGCCAGCAGCTTATTCCCAGGGGTAGATACGCAGTATTTT. It yields the protein CASSLFPGVDTQYF.

The chain combines TRBV3-1 (or the pseudogene TRBV3-2) with TRBJ1-5; 8 bases match TRBD1. Germline CDR1 is LGHDT and CDR2 is YNNKEL (reference sequence). The CDR3 loop spans 15 amino acids. The J segment lost 7 bases and the V segment lost 4 bases, leaving 9 bases of the junction unmatched. CDR3 in DNA: TGTGCCAGCAGCCTCGGGACAGGTGGAGGCCAGCCCCAGCATTTT. It codes for CASSLGTGGGQPQHF.

CDR3 protein: CSASRPVDRQNIQYF. The CDR3 DNA sequence: TGCAGTGCTAGTAGGCCCGTGGACAGACAAAACATTCAGTACTTC. V is TRBV20-1 and J is TRBJ2-4; weak D call: TRBD1 (6 bases). V dropped 3 bases and J dropped 5 bases, with 17 bases sitting between them. This CDR3 has 15 amino acids. The germline V gene has CDR1 DFQATT and CDR2 SNEGSKA (reference sequence).

This clone appeared once. The chain combines TRBV5-4 with TRBJ2-1; D is undetermined. This CDR3 is built from 15 residues. CDR1 and CDR2 (germline): SGHNT, YYREEE (reference sequence). With 1 base removed from V and 0 bases from J, the gap between germline ends came to 8 bases. The CDR3 here is CASSLSAVSYNEQFF. CDR3 DNA sequence: TGTGCCAGCAGCTTGTCTGCAGTCTCCTACAATGAGCAGTTCTTC.

V usage is TRBV9 and J usage is TRBJ1-3; D possibly corresponds to TRBD1 (6 bases). CDR3 size: 14 residues. Trimming left V 3 bases short and J 7 bases short, with 14 bases between. The germline gives CDR1 SGDLS, CDR2 YYNGEE. The CDR3 region has the DNA TGTGCCAGCAGCGATCCGGGACATCCGAACACCATATATTTT. It translates to CASSDPGHPNTIYF.

The chain employs TRBV6-1 and TRBJ1-1, with a weak D call TRBD1 (6 bases). The V gene lost 4 bases and the J gene lost 0 bases, with 15 bases spanning the gap. Per germline, CDR1 MNHNS and CDR2 SASEGT. This CDR3 has 16 residues. CDR3 nucleotide sequence: TGTGCCAGCAGTGGGACCCGGGACATGATGAACACTGAAGCTTTCTTT. Protein sequence: CASSGTRDMMNTEAFF.

The chain employs TRBV30 and TRBJ2-7; possibly TRBD1 for D (6 bases). CDR1 GTSNPN and CDR2 SVGIG come from the germline V gene (reference sequence). CDR3 length equals 14 residues. Trimming took 3 bases from V and 2 from J, leaving 14 bases between them. The CDR3 loop is CAWRKQGSAYEQYF. The CDR3 DNA follows: TGTGCCTGGAGGAAACAGGGCTCCGCCTACGAGCAGTACTTC.

The chain recombines TRBV29-1 with TRBJ2-1; D is possibly TRBD2 (6 bases). Per germline, CDR1 SQVTM and CDR2 ANQGSEA. The ends were cut back, 7 bases at V and 6 bases at J, with 16 bases in the middle. This CDR3 region has 13 residues. This chain's CDR3 is CSAETSPGNEQFF. The CDR3 DNA is TGCAGCGCCGAGACTAGTCCTGGCAATGAGCAGTTCTTC.

The chain employs TRBV10-1 and TRBJ2-2, with 9 bases identical to TRBD2. The germline gives CDR1 WNHNN, CDR2 SYGVQD (reference sequence). The CDR3 covers 15 residues. Trimming took 5 bases from V and 2 from J; bases not matched to a gene: 3. The CDR3 spells CASSLTSGNTGELFF. The CDR3 bases are TGCGCCAGCAGTTTGACTAGCGGAAACACCGGGGAGCTGTTTTTT.

The V gene is TRBV5-1, the J gene TRBJ1-4, with D perhaps TRBD1 (6 bases). Germline loops: CDR1 SGHRS, CDR2 YFSETQ. The V and J ends lost 4 bases and 0 bases respectively, with 10 bases between them. The CDR3 spans 15 residues. The chain's CDR3 is CASSPRTATNEKLFF. The CDR3 nucleotides read TGCGCCAGCAGCCCCCGGACAGCAACTAATGAAAAACTGTTTTTT. Together with reference TRBV5-1 and TRBJ1-4, the CDR3 gives the full variable domain: KAGVTQTPRYLIKTRGQQVTLSCSPISGHRSVSWYQQTPGQGLQFLFEYFSETQRNKGNFPGRFSGRQFSNSRSEMNVSTLELGDSALYLCASSPRTATNEKLFFGSGTQLSVL.

The chain has TRBV19 and TRBJ1-2; tentatively, D is TRBD1 (6 bases). Germline V gives CDR1 LNHDA, CDR2 SQIVND (reference sequence). This CDR3 is 12 amino acids long. The V and J ends lost 5 bases and 8 bases respectively, with 12 bases between them. CDR3 sequence (DNA): TGTGCCAGTAGTGTTCAGGGGCGCGGCTACACCTTC. This translates into CASSVQGRGYTF.

V gene TRBV5-1 combines with J gene TRBJ1-4; D call uncertain. The CDR3 loop spans 13 amino acids. CDR1 and CDR2 (germline): SGHRS, YFSETQ. V was shortened by 7 bases and J by 3 bases, with 10 bases between the two germline ends. As DNA, the CDR3 is TGCGCCAGCGCTGACGGGGCTAATGAAAAACTGTTTTTT. It codes for CASADGANEKLFF.